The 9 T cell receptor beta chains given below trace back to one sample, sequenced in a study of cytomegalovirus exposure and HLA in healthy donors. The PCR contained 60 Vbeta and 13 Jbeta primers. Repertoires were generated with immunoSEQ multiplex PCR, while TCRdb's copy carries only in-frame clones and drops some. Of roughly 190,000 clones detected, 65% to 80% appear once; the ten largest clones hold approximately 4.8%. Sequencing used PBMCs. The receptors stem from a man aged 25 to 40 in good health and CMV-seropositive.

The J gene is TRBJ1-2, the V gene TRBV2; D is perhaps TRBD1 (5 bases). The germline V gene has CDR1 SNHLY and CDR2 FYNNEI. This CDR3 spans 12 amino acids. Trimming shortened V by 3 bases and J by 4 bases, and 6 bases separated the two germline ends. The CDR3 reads CASSDGGYGYTF. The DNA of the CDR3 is TGTGCCAGCAGTGACGGGGGCTATGGCTACACCTTC.

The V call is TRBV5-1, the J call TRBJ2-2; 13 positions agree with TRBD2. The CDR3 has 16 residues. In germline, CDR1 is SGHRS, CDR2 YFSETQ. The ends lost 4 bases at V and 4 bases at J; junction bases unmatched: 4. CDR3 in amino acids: CASSITSGRGTGELFF. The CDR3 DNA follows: TGCGCCAGCAGCATAACTAGCGGGAGGGGCACCGGGGAGCTGTTTTTT.

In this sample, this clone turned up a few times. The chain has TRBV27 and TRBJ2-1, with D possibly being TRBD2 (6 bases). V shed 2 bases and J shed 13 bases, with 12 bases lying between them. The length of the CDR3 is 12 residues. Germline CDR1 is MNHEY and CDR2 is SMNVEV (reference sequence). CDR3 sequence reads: CASSLGGTTQFF. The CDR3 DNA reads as TGTGCCAGCAGTTTAGGCGGGACCACCCAGTTCTTC.

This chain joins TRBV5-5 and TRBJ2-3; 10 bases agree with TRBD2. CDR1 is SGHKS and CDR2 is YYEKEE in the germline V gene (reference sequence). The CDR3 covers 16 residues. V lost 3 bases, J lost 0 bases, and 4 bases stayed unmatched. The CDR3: CASSSRLAGSTDTQYF. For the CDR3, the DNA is TGTGCCAGCAGCTCCCGACTAGCGGGCAGCACAGATACGCAGTATTTT.

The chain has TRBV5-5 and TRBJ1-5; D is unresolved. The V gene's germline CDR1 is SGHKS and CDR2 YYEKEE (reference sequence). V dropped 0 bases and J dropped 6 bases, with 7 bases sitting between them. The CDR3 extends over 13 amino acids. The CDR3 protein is CASSLAGSQPQHF. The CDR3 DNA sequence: TGTGCCAGCAGCTTGGCAGGTTCTCAGCCCCAGCATTTT. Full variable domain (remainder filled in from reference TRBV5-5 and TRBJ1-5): DAGVTQSPTHLIKTRGQQVTLRCSPISGHKSVSWYQQVLGQGPQFIFQYYEKEERGRGNFPDRFSARQFPNYSSELNVNALLLGDSALYLCASSLAGSQPQHFGDGTRLSIL.

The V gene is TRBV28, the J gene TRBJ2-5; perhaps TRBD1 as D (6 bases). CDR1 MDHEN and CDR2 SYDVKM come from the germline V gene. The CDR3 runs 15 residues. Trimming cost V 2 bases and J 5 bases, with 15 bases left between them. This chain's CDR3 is CASSLGGRMRETQYF. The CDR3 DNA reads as TGTGCCAGCAGTTTAGGGGGCAGGATGCGGGAGACCCAGTACTTC.

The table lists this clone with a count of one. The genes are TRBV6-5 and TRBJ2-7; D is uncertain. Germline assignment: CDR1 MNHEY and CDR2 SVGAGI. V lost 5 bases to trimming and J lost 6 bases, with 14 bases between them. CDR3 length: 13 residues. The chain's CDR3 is CASSPGFEGEQYF. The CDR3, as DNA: TGTGCCAGCAGTCCCGGGTTCGAAGGCGAGCAGTACTTC.

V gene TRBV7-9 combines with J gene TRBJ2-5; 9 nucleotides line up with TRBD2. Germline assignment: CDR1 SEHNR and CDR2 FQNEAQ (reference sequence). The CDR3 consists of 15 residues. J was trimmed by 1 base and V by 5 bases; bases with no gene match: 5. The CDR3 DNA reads TGTGCCAGCAGCCCTAGCGGGACCCCCCAAGAGACCCAGTACTTC. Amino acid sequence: CASSPSGTPQETQYF. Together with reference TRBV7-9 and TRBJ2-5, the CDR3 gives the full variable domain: DTGVSQNPRHKITKRGQNVTFRCDPISEHNRLYWYRQTLGQGPEFLTYFQNEAQLEKSRLLSDRFSAERPKGSFSTLEIQRTEQGDSAMYLCASSPSGTPQETQYFGPGTRLLVL.

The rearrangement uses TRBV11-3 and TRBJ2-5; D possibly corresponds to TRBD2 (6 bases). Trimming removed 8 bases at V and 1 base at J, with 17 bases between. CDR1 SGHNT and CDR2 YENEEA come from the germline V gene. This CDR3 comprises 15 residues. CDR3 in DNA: TGTGCCAGCCGTCGTGCGGGACCCTTCCAAGAGACCCAGTACTTC. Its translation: CASRRAGPFQETQYF.